The sequence of this T cell receptor (beta chain) was determined in a study of T cells in Graves' hyperthyroidism and ophthalmopathy (dated by TCRdb to about 2019). Some background on the complete study: Peripheral blood samples were taken at the time of initial diagnosis, prior to any treatment. To identify distinguishing TCR V-J signatures, a discovery cohort of 90 to 100 patients was used, comprising 40 to 45 with Graves' ophthalmopathy and some 60 with stable Graves' hyperthyroidism. Whether ophthalmopathy could be predicted prospectively was tested in an independent validation cohort made up of 18 to 20 hyperthyroidism patients plus 17 patients who later progressed to ophthalmopathy. The 75 to 100 discovery patients were randomly divided into training and test sets at a 7:3 ratio. In addition, the study compared T-cell repertoires in thyroid tissue and in blood from several Graves' hyperthyroidism patients. After blood sampling, hyperthyroidism patients were treated with methimazole at a starting dose of 30 mg daily, and ophthalmopathy patients were treated with high-dose intravenous methylprednisolone. According to the paper, TCR Vbeta CDR3 sequencing was carried out on 135 peripheral blood samples, which came from fewer than 50 ophthalmopathy, around 75 hyperthyroidism and roughly 17 progressor patients. Overall study results and their limits: Most expanded thyroid clonotypes (frequency above 0.001) were also found in blood, which suggests that blood repertoires may mirror thyroid immune responses. A model built on a 13 V-J signature distinguished ophthalmopathy from stable hyperthyroidism, reaching about 88% sensitivity and around 81% specificity in cross-validation and 80%/75% in testing. In validation, progression to ophthalmopathy was predicted by the model with more than 65% sensitivity and 72.22% specificity, a median of about 6 months before onset. Sample size was not statistically predetermined, and investigators were not blinded to group allocation.

This clonotype was counted many times. Its antigen target is currently unknown. Qualities for individual bases were not recorded, and no much larger clone is one base off. TCR beta CDR3 regions were amplified from RNA transcripts. The TCR CDR3 was subjected to a first round of RT-PCR using the HTBI primer set and the Qiagen OneStep RT-PCR kit. The libraries were constructed in a second round of multiplex PCR and then size-selected and purified. The libraries were sequenced on an Illumina HiSeq2000 using paired-end 100 bp reads. As for how the authors treated the data: SOAPnuke was used to process the raw data, removing reads that contained adapters or uncalled bases, had a mean Phred below 15, or lacked an exact match to the constant primer or identifier. High-quality paired reads were merged using COPE v1.2.5, and each unique nucleotide sequence was defined as a clonotype. Clonotypes were aligned to IMGT TRBV, TRBD and TRBJ reference segments using MiTCR v1.1. The analysis was restricted to V-J combinations with a frequency above 0.0001, which together covered 99% to 99.2% of the repertoires. A TCS score was defined as the ratio between F50 (clonal expansion) and ExV (chaos), using BLOSUM62-based TCRdist between CDR3 peptides within each V-J. Welch's t-statistics and random forest reduced 514 V-J features to around 14, which were used in a naive Bayes classifier (R e1071). TCRdb reprocessed the public reads (quality trimming at Q25 with fastp, clone calling with MiXCR) and kept in-frame beta chains. CDR3 protein duplicates are merged, each entry listing the most common genes and DNA. The authors' filters were not applied to this entry. Within this sample are 300,000 to 400,000 distinct CDR3 sequences, with around a sixth of them counted one time only. The ten largest clones represent under 55% of the sample.

Stable Graves' hyperthyroidism was defined as the absence of progression to ophthalmopathy over 18 months of follow-up. Hyperthyroidism patients were newly diagnosed, had a disease duration of under 2 months, and were aged 18 to 65 years. Any patient with an uncontrolled infection, another autoimmune disease, pregnancy or lactation was excluded. Diagnoses relied on clinical symptoms, serum thyroxine and TRAb, thyroid ultrasound and orbital computed tomography. Ficoll-Paque density gradient centrifugation was used to isolate PBMCs from 9.5 to 10 ml of fresh peripheral blood. Trizol reagent was used to extract total RNA, and RNA quality was then checked on an Agilent 2100 Bioanalyzer. The sample taken for sequencing was blood. The sequence was obtained from a woman in her forties or fifties with Graves' hyperthyroidism.

Here is the DNA: TGTGCCAGCAACCAGATGGGGGTTCCGAGGGAGTACTTC. Its protein is CASNQMGVPREYF. Here the chain combines TRBV11-2 and TRBJ2-5, with the D gene tentatively TRBD1 or TRBD2, based on 5 matching bases in each. V gives up 7 bases and J gives up 12 bases, and the segment between their germline ends measures 21 bases. Counted from cysteine to phenylalanine, this CDR3 has 13 amino acids. The DNA shown is the 39-base CDR3, in frame from base 1. CDR1 and CDR2, per the germline V gene, are SGHAT and FQNNGV.